What follows are 21 T cell receptor beta chains derived from one specimen sequenced in a study of blood T cell repertoires in COVID-19 (dated by TCRdb to about 2020). Receptors were amplified or captured by the immunoSEQ multiplex PCR assay. In TCRdb, the immuneACCESS table is reduced to in-frame sequences with V and J assigned. These tables do not hold every clone; where another copy was compared, an unresolved V gene accounts for under half, and the others remain unexplained. The sample table lists about 210,000 clones, around 88% of them with a count of one. Of the sample, approximately 7.4% falls within the top ten clones. The sequenced material came from peripheral blood. These receptor sequences come from a woman aged 45-60 years with acute or convalescent COVID-19.

This clone was observed once. The rearrangement joins TRBV30 to TRBJ1-1; 8 bases agree with TRBD1. Germline V gene lookup returns CDR1 GTSNPN and CDR2 SVGIG (reference sequence). V was clipped by 2 bases and J by 1 base; unmatched bases: 6. The CDR3 consists of 15 residues. CDR3 sequence reads: CAWSRAGGRNTEAFF. The CDR3 nucleotides are TGTGCCTGGAGTAGGGCAGGGGGCCGGAACACTGAAGCTTTCTTT.

The V and J genes are TRBV5-5 and TRBJ1-6; TRBD1 matches 7 bases. The junction had 6 bases not matched to a gene; V was cut back by 3 bases and J by 3 bases. The CDR3 totals 16 residues. Germline CDR1 and CDR2: SGHKS and YYEKEE (reference sequence). The CDR3 here is CASSYEGQNYNSPLHF. As DNA, the CDR3 is TGTGCCAGCAGCTATGAGGGACAGAACTATAATTCACCCCTCCACTTT.

The V gene is TRBV28, the J gene TRBJ1-5; D is undetermined. Trimming removed 3 bases from V and 4 bases from J, with 10 bases in between. The CDR3 length is 14 residues. CDR1 and CDR2 (germline): MDHEN, SYDVKM. DNA for the CDR3: TGTGCCAGCAGTTTCGGACTTACTAATCAGCCCCAGCATTTT. It yields the protein CASSFGLTNQPQHF.

In this sample, this clone turned up a few times. V and J are TRBV19 and TRBJ1-2; the match to TRBD1 covers 8 bases. In germline, CDR1 is LNHDA, CDR2 SQIVND (reference sequence). This CDR3 comprises 13 residues. Losses at the gene ends were 6 bases for V and 8 bases for J; bases not matched to a gene: 8. For the CDR3, the DNA is TGTGCCAGTAGGGATTTGGACAGGGCGGGCTACACCTTC. Translation: CASRDLDRAGYTF. The full variable domain, with the rest looked up from reference TRBV19 and TRBJ1-2, is DGGITQSPKYLFRKEGQNVTLSCEQNLNHDAMYWYRQDPGQGLRLIYYSQIVNDFQKGDIAEGYSVSREKKESFPLTVTSAQKNPTAFYLCASRDLDRAGYTFGSGTRLTVV.

The chain carries TRBV28 and TRBJ2-7; weak D call: TRBD2 (5 bases). This CDR3 is built from 14 residues. Trimming left V 0 bases short and J 5 bases short, with 11 bases between. Germline-derived CDR1 and CDR2 are MDHEN and SYDVKM. CDR3: CASSLWGSTDEQYF. The CDR3 region has the DNA TGTGCCAGCAGTTTATGGGGGAGTACCGACGAGCAGTACTTC.

This chain links TRBV2 with TRBJ2-2; unclear D gene. The germline gives CDR1 SNHLY, CDR2 FYNNEI. The CDR3 spans 14 residues. The germline V and J ends were trimmed by 2 bases and 6 bases, with 10 bases remaining between them. CDR3 in amino acids: CASSEIYGAGELFF. Written as DNA, the CDR3 is TGTGCCAGCAGTGAAATTTACGGAGCCGGGGAGCTGTTTTTT.

V and J are TRBV7-3 and TRBJ1-1, with D unresolved. Trimming removed 5 bases at V and 0 bases at J, with 7 bases between. Germline loops: CDR1 SGHTA, CDR2 FQGTGA. The CDR3 runs 13 residues. In DNA form, the CDR3 reads TGTGCCAGCAGCAACTACGTGAACACTGAAGCTTTCTTT. Translation gives CASSNYVNTEAFF.

The gene calls are TRBV27 and TRBJ2-7, with a possible D match to TRBD2 (6 bases). Per the germline V gene, CDR1 is MNHEY and CDR2 is SMNVEV (reference sequence). Trimming removed 3 bases from V and 3 bases from J, with 15 bases in between. The CDR3 runs 15 residues. This CDR3 reads CASSFGGNARYEQYF. The CDR3 DNA reads TGTGCCAGCAGTTTTGGAGGGAACGCACGCTACGAGCAGTACTTC.

The CDR3 DNA is TGCAGCGTTGACCGGACTAGCAGAGACAATGAGCAGTTCTTC. Protein sequence: CSVDRTSRDNEQFF. The chain combines TRBV29-1 with TRBJ2-1; 8 bases fit TRBD2. From germline, CDR1 is SQVTM and CDR2 ANQGSEA. V was pared by 3 bases and J by 5 bases, with 6 bases of the junction left unmatched. The CDR3 has 14 amino acids.

The sample holds one count of this clone. The genes are TRBV2 and TRBJ2-1; 9 bases align to TRBD2. The CDR3 runs to 15 residues. J lost 0 bases, V lost 5 bases, and 2 bases had no gene match. Germline V CDR1 and CDR2: SNHLY, FYNNEI. CDR3 sequence (DNA): TGTGCCAGCAGTTTTAGCGGGAGCTCCTACAATGAGCAGTTCTTC. Translating gives CASSFSGSSYNEQFF.

The chain carries TRBV24-1 and TRBJ2-3; D is perhaps TRBD2 (6 bases). The V and J ends lost 4 bases and 0 bases respectively, with 13 bases between them. CDR1 is KGHDR, CDR2 SFDVKD, per germline. The CDR3 is 16 amino acids. CDR3 nucleotides: TGTGCCACCAGTGACTTCACTAGCAGTAGCACAGATACGCAGTATTTT. This codes for CATSDFTSSSTDTQYF.

The J gene is TRBJ2-1, the V gene TRBV7-3, with 8 positions matching TRBD1. Germline V CDR1 and CDR2: SGHTA, FQGTGA. V lost 3 bases, J lost 2 bases, and 6 bases stayed unmatched. The CDR3 totals 16 residues. The CDR3 spells CASSFWTGTPYNEQFF. CDR3 DNA sequence: TGTGCCAGCAGCTTCTGGACAGGGACCCCCTACAATGAGCAGTTCTTC.

The rearrangement links TRBV5-1 to TRBJ2-3, with D possibly matching TRBD2 (6 bases). CDR1 and CDR2 from the germline V gene are SGHRS and YFSETQ. This CDR3 has 15 residues. V lost 7 bases, J lost 0 bases, and 15 bases lay in between. The CDR3 region has the DNA TGCGCCAGCTGTAGGGGAGGCCCTAGCACAGATACGCAGTATTTT. This gives the protein CASCRGGPSTDTQYF.

The chain employs TRBV28 and TRBJ2-2; 7 nucleotides match TRBD1. CDR3 length equals 16 residues. Germline lookup yields CDR1 MDHEN and CDR2 SYDVKM. Trimming cost V 5 bases and J 0 bases; bases outside gene matches: 6. The CDR3 sequence is CASSVTGIANTGELFF. CDR3 nucleotides: TGTGCCAGCAGTGTGACAGGGATAGCGAACACCGGGGAGCTGTTTTTT.

The chain joins TRBV5-6 to TRBJ2-3, with TRBD2 matching 8 bases. J lost 1 base, V lost 0 bases, and 1 base had no gene match. Looked up from germline, CDR1 is SGHDT and CDR2 is YYEEEE. The CDR3 runs 15 residues. As DNA, the CDR3 is TGTGCCAGCAGCTTGGCCGGGGGGGGCACAGATACGCAGTATTTT. As protein: CASSLAGGGTDTQYF.

The chain links TRBV12-5 to TRBJ1-2; D is unclear. Germline V gene lookup returns CDR1 LGHNT and CDR2 FRNRAP. V lost 0 bases to trimming and J lost 2 bases, with 13 bases between them. The CDR3 extends over 16 amino acids. The CDR3, as DNA: TGTGCTAGTGGTTTGGTGATGACATATGACAACTATGGCTACACCTTC. Translated, it gives CASGLVMTYDNYGYTF.

This clone was recorded once. The chain joins TRBV5-6 to TRBJ1-6; 8 bases align to TRBD1. The CDR3 covers 15 residues. With V trimmed by 0 bases and J by 7 bases, 3 bases remained unmatched. Germline CDR1 and CDR2: SGHDT and YYEEEE. As DNA, the CDR3 is TGTGCCAGCAGCTTGGAACAGGGGGTAAATTCACCCCTCCACTTT. Protein: CASSLEQGVNSPLHF.

The genes are TRBV9 and TRBJ2-1, with TRBD1 matching over 7 bases. Trimming took 3 bases from V and 5 from J; bases not matched to a gene: 14. CDR1 and CDR2 from the germline V gene are SGDLS and YYNGEE. The CDR3 has 17 residues. The CDR3 sequence is CASSAPRTGLINNEQFF. The CDR3 bases are TGTGCCAGCAGCGCCCCCCGGACAGGCCTTATCAACAATGAGCAGTTCTTC.

The chain is built from TRBV3-1 (or the pseudogene TRBV3-2) and TRBJ2-5; TRBD2 might be the D (6 bases). Trimming took 5 bases from V and 0 from J, leaving 13 bases between them. Germline V gives CDR1 LGHDT, CDR2 YNNKEL (reference sequence). The CDR3 contains 15 residues. CDR3 in amino acids: CASSTKAGNQETQYF. The CDR3 nucleotides read TGTGCCAGCAGCACCAAGGCGGGGAACCAAGAGACCCAGTACTTC.

This rearrangement joins TRBV29-1 to TRBJ1-4; a possible D gene is TRBD1 (5 bases). Trimming took off 5 bases at V and 2 bases at J, with 6 bases between the two ends. There are 12 residues in the CDR3. CDR1 is SQVTM and CDR2 is ANQGSEA in the germline V gene. The DNA of the CDR3 is TGCAGCGTTCCAGGGACTAATGAAAAACTGTTTTTT. It yields the protein CSVPGTNEKLFF.

V gene TRBV3-1 (or the pseudogene TRBV3-2) combines with J gene TRBJ1-2; no clear D gene. Trimming took off 4 bases at V and 8 bases at J, with 8 bases between the two ends. Germline V CDR1 and CDR2: LGHDT, YNNKEL (reference sequence). The CDR3 is 11 amino acids. The CDR3 protein is CASSRGSGYTF. The CDR3 region has the DNA TGTGCCAGCAGCCGTGGGAGCGGCTACACCTTC.